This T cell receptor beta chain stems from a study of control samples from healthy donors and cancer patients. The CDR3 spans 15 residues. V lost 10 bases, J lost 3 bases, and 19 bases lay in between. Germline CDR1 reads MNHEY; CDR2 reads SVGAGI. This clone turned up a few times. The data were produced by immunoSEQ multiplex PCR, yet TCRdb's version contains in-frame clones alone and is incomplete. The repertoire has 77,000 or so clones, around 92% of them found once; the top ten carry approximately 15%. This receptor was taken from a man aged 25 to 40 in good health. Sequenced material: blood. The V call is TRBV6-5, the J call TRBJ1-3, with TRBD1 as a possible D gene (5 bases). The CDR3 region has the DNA TGTGCCACCGAGCCGGCAGGGTCGAATGGAAACACCATATATTTT. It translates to CATEPAGSNGNTIYF.